The text below deals with one T cell receptor beta chain. The CDR3 sequence is 15 residues long. V was pared by 5 bases and J by 0 bases, with 10 bases between. Per germline, CDR1 MNHEY and CDR2 SVGEGT. Sorting recovered naive CD8 T cells on a CD8+CD4-CCR7+CD45RA+ profile. TCRdb redid the calling of the PCR reads with MiXCR, one entry per CDR3 protein. The table has about 65,000 distinct CDR3 sequences, around 17% seen once; the top ten hold under 1.5%. This specimen belongs to a study of molecular identifiers for immune sequencing clone quantification. Sequenced material: naive CD8+ T cells from blood, with Jurkat cell RNA spiked in. Subset specified: FACS-sorted CD8+CD4-CCR7+CD45RA+ naive T cells. The TCR sequence derives from a human donor in good health. Some libraries in this study had Jurkat cell RNA spiked in. This chain uses TRBV6-2 or TRBV6-3 with TRBJ1-4; D unresolved. The chain's CDR3 is CASSESTTTNEKLFF. In DNA form, the CDR3 reads TGTGCCAGCAGTGAATCGACAACAACTAATGAAAAACTGTTTTTT.